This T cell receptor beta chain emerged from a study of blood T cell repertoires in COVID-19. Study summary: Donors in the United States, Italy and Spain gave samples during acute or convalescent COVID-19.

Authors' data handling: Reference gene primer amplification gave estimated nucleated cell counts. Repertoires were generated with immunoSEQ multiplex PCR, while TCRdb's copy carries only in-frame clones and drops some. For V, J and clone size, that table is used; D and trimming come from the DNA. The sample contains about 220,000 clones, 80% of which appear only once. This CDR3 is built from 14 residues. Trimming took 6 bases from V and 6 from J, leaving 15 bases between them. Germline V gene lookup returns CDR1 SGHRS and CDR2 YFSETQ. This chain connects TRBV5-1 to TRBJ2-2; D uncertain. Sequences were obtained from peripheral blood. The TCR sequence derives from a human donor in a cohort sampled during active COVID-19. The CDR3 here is CASTDRQVPGELFF. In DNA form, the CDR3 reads TGCGCCAGCACCGACCGGCAGGTTCCCGGGGAGCTGTTTTTT.